Reported below is one TCR beta chain. Its antigen is still unknown. Base qualities are not provided; no much larger clone lies one nucleotide away. Other nucleotide sequences in the sample specify the same CDR3. The time point label corresponds to: baseline before first vaccination. Vaccinee samples came from UK trials COV001 and COV002, including a single-blind randomized controlled phase 2/3 trial of AZD1222 (ChAdOx1 nCoV-19) in healthy adults. For TCRbeta chain sequencing, PBMC samples were collected from trial participants at day 0 and at day 28 after the second dose. These data belong to a study of T cell responses to AZD1222 COVID-19 vaccine (dated by TCRdb to 2020 to 2023). In terms of the full investigation: Because spike-specific TCR depth and breadth did not differ between the two schedules, AZD1222 recipients who got a second dose at roughly 4 weeks were pooled with those who got a second dose at roughly 12 weeks. A total of 230 to 250 trial participants underwent TCR sequencing, of whom 207 received two doses of AZD1222 and approximately 25 received two doses of the MenACWY control vaccine. Trial participants were enrolled by age into 18-55, 56-69 and 70-plus year subgroups, with roughly 150, 30 and 60 TCR-sequenced participants respectively. What the research found in general, with its limitations: Epitopes outside the regions mutated in the B.1.351 and B.1.1.7 variants were reportedly recognized by nearly half of the unique spike-specific TCRs. Conclusions about previously exposed vaccinees were limited because only six AZD1222 recipients were SARS-CoV-2 seropositive at baseline. Because no samples from the day 14 peak response were available, repertoires could be characterized only after the peak T cell response. The 56-69-year group was small, and its depth increase did not reach significance, likely because of low power. Most participants were white British and females outnumbered males, and the authors suggested that clonal diversity may have been underestimated. Vaccine-associated CD4 TCRs spanned the whole spike protein, with dominant responses in regions 160-218 and 743-854. Spike-specific TCR breadth and depth rose significantly after two AZD1222 doses compared with day 0 and with MenACWY recipients.

Taken from the germline V gene, the CDR1 and CDR2 loops are MNHEY and SVGAGI. Including the terminal cysteine and phenylalanine, the CDR3 comprises 11 residues. This entry keeps only the CDR3 DNA: 33 bases, framed from base 1. The junction shows trimming of 4 bases on V and 4 bases on J, plus 5 bases between the germline ends. The CDR3 regions of human TCRbeta chains were analyzed by immunosequencing. In the paper's pipeline: Repertoire TCRs were checked for matches against a reference library of SARS-CoV-2-specific TCRs that had been generated using the MIRA antigen-specificity platform. Breadth meant the fraction of unique TCRs that were SARS-CoV-2-associated, whereas depth meant the fraction of total T cells that were SARS-CoV-2-associated. Using the MIRA data, each spike-specific TCR was mapped to the spike region that the TCR reacts to and placed in a CD4 or CD8 class. Log10-transformed breadth and depth values were compared by one-way ANOVA with Sidak's multiple comparisons tests. TCRdb holds this immuneACCESS table with in-frame rearrangements only. Some clones are missing; in checked studies, unresolved V genes explain under half, and the rest has no known cause. V and J calls and clone size are those listed in that table; D and trimming were worked out from the DNA. This sample has 90,000 to 150,000 clones in its table, and around nine tenths of those were observed once. The ten largest clones take up roughly an eighth of the sample.

This specimen consisted of peripheral blood, obtained on day 0 of AZD1222 vaccination. The sequence joins TRBV6-5 to TRBJ2-7, with the D gene not clear enough to name. The clonotype comes from an adult in good health. The bases read TGTGCCAGCAGTTCCCCATACGAGCAGTACTTC. This sequence encodes CASSSPYEQYF.